This TCR beta chain was obtained from a study of cytomegalovirus exposure and HLA in healthy donors. Study findings and constraints: There were a few CMV-associated chains whose specificity for CMV antigens was confirmed in vitro. The availability of immune exposure information extended only to CMV serostatus. Later, an analysis showed that TCR beta chains associated with HLA were more clonally expanded than others that were equally common.

The PCR was carried out with 60 Vbeta primers and 13 Jbeta primers. Data came from immunoSEQ multiplex PCR; TCRdb stores just in-frame clones and leaves some out. The table shows under 150,000 clones, with roughly four fifths occurring only once. V gave up 5 bases and J gave up 6 bases; unmatched junction bases: 14. CDR3 length equals 17 residues. Germline V gives CDR1 SGHNT, CDR2 YENEEA. As to this clone: Its antigen remains unknown.

The chain employs TRBV11-3 and TRBJ2-2; 8 positions agree with TRBD1. Sequenced material: PBMCs. The TCR comes from a woman in her forties or fifties in good health and CMV-seropositive. The CDR3 bases are TGTGCCAGCAGCGGGGGACTGACAGGGGCGTCACCCGGGGAGCTGTTTTTT. Encoded protein: CASSGGLTGASPGELFF.